This TCR beta chain was obtained from a study of response to subunit inactivated influenza vaccine. Regarding the study as a whole: Authors suggested that a seasonal influenza vaccination recruits few new T cells each time.

Regarding this clonotype: The antigen is not known.

Trimming stripped 2 bases from V and 3 bases from J, with 11 bases between. There are 13 residues in the CDR3. Germline-derived CDR1 and CDR2 are DFQATT and SNEGSKA (reference sequence). TCRdb passed the RT-PCR reads through MiXCR, listing each CDR3 protein once. There are about 500,000 distinct CDR3 sequences in the sample; approximately 15% occur only once, and less than 4% lies in the top ten. V and J are TRBV20-1 and TRBJ2-7; D might be TRBD2 (6 bases). The input for sequencing was CD4+ T cells sorted from PBMCs, taken approximately 25 months after vaccination. This TCR derives from a man aged 45 to 75 who received an inactivated influenza vaccine. CDR3 residues: CSARQGGGYEQYF. Here the CDR3 DNA reads TGCAGTGCTAGACAGGGAGGAGGCTACGAGCAGTACTTC.